This T cell receptor beta chain was found in a study of T cell repertoires in ileal Crohn's disease. Study-level information: Surgery for a complication: stricturing in roughly 60%, penetrating in about 39%. About half of patients got postoperative therapy: 11 thiopurines, approximately 17 anti-TNF. Findings and limits, study-wide: Compared with non-smokers, active smokers at surgery showed more clonal expansions.

The sample holds one count of this clone. Its specificity is unknown. Using immunoSEQ multiplex PCR, the repertoire was profiled, and TCRdb retains in-frame clones only, with some absent. The sample lists 2,300 or so clones; 95% to 98% were seen once. This receptor was taken from an adult with Crohn's disease. Source material: ileal tissue.

This CDR3 reads CASSQDPGTSEDEQYF. The CDR3 nucleotides are TGCGCCAGCAGCCAAGATCCGGGGACTAGCGAAGACGAGCAGTACTTC. The chain joins TRBV4-3 to TRBJ2-7; 10 bases align to TRBD2. Unmatched junction bases numbered 7, after V lost 0 bases and J lost 5 bases. The germline V gene encodes CDR1 LGHNA and CDR2 YSLEER. The CDR3 consists of 16 residues.